This T cell receptor beta chain came from a study of OX40 agonist ivuxolimab in advanced cancers. The wider study: Every patient in dose escalation had hepatocellular carcinoma, melanoma, renal cell or head and neck cancer.

Trimming left V 2 bases short and J 2 bases short, with 10 bases between. The CDR3 is made up of 16 amino acids. CDR1 and CDR2 from the germline V gene are MNHNY and SVGAGI (reference sequence). Profiling relied on immunoSEQ multiplex PCR, and the TCRdb table lists in-frame clones only, not all of them. The repertoire holds fewer than 80,000 clones, around 81% seen once, with less than 6.5% in the top ten. This clone has only a few counts. The same CDR3 can be traced to other DNA sequences in this sample. The sequence was obtained from an adult with an advanced solid tumor such as melanoma, head and neck, liver or kidney cancer. The sample consisted of CD4+ or CD8+ T cells sorted from blood, taken in a trial of the OX40 agonist ivuxolimab. The V call is TRBV6-6, the J call TRBJ2-6; tentative D call: TRBD1 (6 bases). This CDR3 reads CASSYRRGTGANVLTF. CDR3 nucleotides: TGTGCCAGCAGTTACAGAAGGGGGACTGGGGCCAACGTCCTGACTTTC.